This TCR beta chain was obtained from a study of blood T cell repertoires in COVID-19. The assay was immunoSEQ multiplex PCR, and TCRdb's table has in-frame clones only and misses some. The sample has hundreds of thousands of clones, 80% to 90% seen once. CDR3 length: 14 residues. Germline V gives CDR1 LGHNA, CDR2 YNFKEQ. Deletions cut 0 bases from V and 5 bases from J, with 10 bases between. This chain joins TRBV4-2 and TRBJ2-5, with a tentative D call TRBD2 (6 bases). The sequenced sample consisted of PBMCs or T cells enriched from blood (not recorded which). The receptor was isolated from a man aged 25-45 years who had recovered from COVID-19. This CDR3 is CASSQELREETQYF. CDR3 sequence (DNA): TGTGCCAGCAGCCAAGAATTACGGGAGGAGACCCAGTACTTC.